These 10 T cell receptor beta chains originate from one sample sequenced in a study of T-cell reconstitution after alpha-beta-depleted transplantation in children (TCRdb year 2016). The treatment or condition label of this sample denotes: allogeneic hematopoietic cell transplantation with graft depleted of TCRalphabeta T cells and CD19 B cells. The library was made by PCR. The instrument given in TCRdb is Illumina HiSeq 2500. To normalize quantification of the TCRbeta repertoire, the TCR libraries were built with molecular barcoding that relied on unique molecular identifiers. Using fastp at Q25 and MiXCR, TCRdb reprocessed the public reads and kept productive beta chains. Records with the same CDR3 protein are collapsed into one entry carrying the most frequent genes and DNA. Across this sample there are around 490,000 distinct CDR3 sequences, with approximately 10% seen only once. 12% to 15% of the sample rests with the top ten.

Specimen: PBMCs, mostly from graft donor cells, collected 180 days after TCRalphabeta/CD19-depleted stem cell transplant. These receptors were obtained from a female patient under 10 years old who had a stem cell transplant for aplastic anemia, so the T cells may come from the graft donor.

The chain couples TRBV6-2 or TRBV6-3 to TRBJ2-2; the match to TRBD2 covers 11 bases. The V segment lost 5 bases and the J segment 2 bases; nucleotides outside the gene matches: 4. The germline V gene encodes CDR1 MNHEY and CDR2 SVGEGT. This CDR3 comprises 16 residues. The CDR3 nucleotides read TGTGCCAGCAGTACTAGCGGGAGATCTAACACCGGGGAGCTGTTTTTT. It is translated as CASSTSGRSNTGELFF.

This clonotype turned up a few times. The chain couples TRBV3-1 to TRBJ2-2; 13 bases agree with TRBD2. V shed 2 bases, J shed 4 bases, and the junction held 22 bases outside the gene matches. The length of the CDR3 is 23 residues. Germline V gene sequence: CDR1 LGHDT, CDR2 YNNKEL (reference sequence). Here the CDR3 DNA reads TGTGCCAGCAGCCAACGGTTTATAAGGACTAGCGGGAGTGCAGGGTCGGTCACCGGGGAGCTGTTTTTT. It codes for CASSQRFIRTSGSAGSVTGELFF.

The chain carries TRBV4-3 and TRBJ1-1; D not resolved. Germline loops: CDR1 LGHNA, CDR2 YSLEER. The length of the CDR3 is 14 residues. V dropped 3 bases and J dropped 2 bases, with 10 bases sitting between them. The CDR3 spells CASSHLDGNTEAFF. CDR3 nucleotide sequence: TGCGCCAGCAGCCACCTGGACGGAAACACTGAAGCTTTCTTT.

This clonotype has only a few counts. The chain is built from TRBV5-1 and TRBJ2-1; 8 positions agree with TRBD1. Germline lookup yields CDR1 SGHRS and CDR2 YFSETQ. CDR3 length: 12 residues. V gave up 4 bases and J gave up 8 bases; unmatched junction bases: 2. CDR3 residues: CASSPDRDEQFF. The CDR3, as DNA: TGCGCCAGCAGCCCGGACAGGGATGAGCAGTTCTTC. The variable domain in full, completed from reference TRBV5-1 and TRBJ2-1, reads KAGVTQTPRYLIKTRGQQVTLSCSPISGHRSVSWYQQTPGQGLQFLFEYFSETQRNKGNFPGRFSGRQFSNSRSEMNVSTLELGDSALYLCASSPDRDEQFFGPGTRLTVL.

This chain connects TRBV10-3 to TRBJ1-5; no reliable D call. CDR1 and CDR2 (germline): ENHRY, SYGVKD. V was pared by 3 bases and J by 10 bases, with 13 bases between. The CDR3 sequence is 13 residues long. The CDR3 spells CAISDGKKSPQHF. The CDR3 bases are TGTGCCATCAGTGACGGGAAGAAAAGTCCCCAGCATTTT.

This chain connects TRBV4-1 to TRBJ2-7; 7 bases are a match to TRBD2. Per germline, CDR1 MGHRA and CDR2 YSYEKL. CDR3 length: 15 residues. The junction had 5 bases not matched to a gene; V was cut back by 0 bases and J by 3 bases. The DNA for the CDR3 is TGCGCCAGCAGCCAAGATTCCGGGAGGATCTACGAGCAGTACGTC. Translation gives CASSQDSGRIYEQYV.

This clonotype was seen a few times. The CDR3 DNA is TGTGCCAGCAGCCTAAGTACCGGGACAGGGGATTTGGGAGCTTTCTTT. Translation gives CASSLSTGTGDLGAFF. The chain uses TRBV7-9 and TRBJ1-1; 10 nucleotides agree with TRBD1. Germline values: CDR1 SEHNR, CDR2 FQNEAQ (reference sequence). The CDR3 extends over 16 amino acids. V was pared by 5 bases and J by 10 bases, with 16 bases of the junction left unmatched.

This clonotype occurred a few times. The CDR3 region is CASRSVRTGHRSGANVLTF. The CDR3 nucleotides are TGTGCCAGCAGATCGGTGAGAACGGGACACCGCTCTGGGGCCAACGTCCTGACTTTC. The rearrangement joins TRBV12-3 or TRBV12-4 to TRBJ2-6; possible D gene TRBD1, 6 bases. This CDR3 contains 19 residues. V lost 6 bases and J 0 bases, leaving 21 bases between the germline ends.

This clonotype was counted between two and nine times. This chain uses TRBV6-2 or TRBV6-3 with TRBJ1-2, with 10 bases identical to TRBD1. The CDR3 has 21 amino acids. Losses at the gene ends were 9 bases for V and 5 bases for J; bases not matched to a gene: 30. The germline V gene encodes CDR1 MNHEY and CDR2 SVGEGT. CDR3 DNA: TGTGCCAGTCGGCTAACCGCGGACTCCGGGACAGGGGATCCCTCGAATTATGGCTACACCTTC. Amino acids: CASRLTADSGTGDPSNYGYTF.

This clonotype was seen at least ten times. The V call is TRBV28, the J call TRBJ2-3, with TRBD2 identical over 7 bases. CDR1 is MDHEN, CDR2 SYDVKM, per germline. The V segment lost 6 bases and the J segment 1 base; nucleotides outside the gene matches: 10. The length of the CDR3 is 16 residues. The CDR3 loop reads CASSLKVTSGTDTQYF. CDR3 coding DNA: TGTGCCAGCAGCCTAAAGGTCACTAGCGGCACAGATACGCAGTATTTT.